This entry lists 9 T cell receptor beta chains sequenced from one sample in a study of blood T cells in healthy people across ages. Alongside a J-beta primer mix, a sample-barcoded 5' primer served in a second PCR lasting about 7 to 11 cycles. One entry per CDR3 protein, called by TCRdb with MiXCR from the 5' RACE reads. The table has 1.4 million or so distinct CDR3 sequences, less than 45% seen once. The material sequenced was blood. These receptors were obtained from a woman aged 18-29 years in good health.

V is TRBV28 and J is TRBJ2-7, with 8 nucleotides matching TRBD2. Germline V CDR1 and CDR2: MDHEN, SYDVKM. The J segment lost 7 bases and the V segment lost 8 bases, leaving 16 bases of the junction unmatched. The CDR3 covers 15 residues. CDR3 amino acids: CASSNGRASGTEQYF. The DNA for the CDR3 is TGTGCCAGCTCAAACGGGAGGGCCTCGGGTACGGAGCAGTACTTC. Combining the CDR3 with reference TRBV28 and TRBJ2-7 gives the whole variable domain DVKVTQSSRYLVKRTGEKVFLECVQDMDHENMFWYRQDPGLGLRLIYFSYDVKMKEKGDIPEGYSVSREKKERFSLILESASTNQTSMYLCASSNGRASGTEQYFGPGTRLTVT.

The V and J genes are TRBV7-8 and TRBJ1-2; the D is unclear. The CDR3 length is 14 residues. Germline CDR1 SGHVS, CDR2 FQNEAQ. Deletions cut 1 base from V and 7 bases from J, with 13 bases between. CDR3 DNA: TGTGCCAGCAGCTTAGTCTCTGACCGAACTGGCTACACCTTC. Translation: CASSLVSDRTGYTF.

This chain joins TRBV20-1 and TRBJ1-2; possible D gene TRBD1, 5 bases. The germline V and J ends were trimmed by 0 bases and 2 bases, with 13 bases remaining between them. The CDR3 runs to 15 residues. Germline V CDR1 and CDR2: DFQATT, SNEGSKA (reference sequence). CDR3 protein: CSARDPDGGNYGYTF. The DNA for the CDR3 is TGCAGTGCTAGAGATCCGGACGGGGGGAACTATGGCTACACCTTC.

J is TRBJ2-1 and V is TRBV7-2; no clear D gene. The germline V gene encodes CDR1 SGHTA and CDR2 FQGNSA. V lost 1 base, J lost 5 bases, and 9 bases lay in between. This CDR3 is built from 14 residues. In DNA form, the CDR3 reads TGTGCCAGCAGCTTAGGTATCGTAAACAATGAGCAGTTCTTC. Residues: CASSLGIVNNEQFF.

The V gene is TRBV9, the J gene TRBJ2-4; 7 bases are shared with TRBD1. With the DNA end fitting TRBJ2-7 better, the J assignment may be wrong. The germline gives CDR1 SGDLS, CDR2 YYNGEE. The CDR3 contains 13 residues. This chain's CDR3 is CASSATGSHEQYF. CDR3 nucleotide sequence: TGTGCCAGCAGCGCGACAGGGTCCCACGAGCAGTACTTC.

The genes are TRBV7-9 and TRBJ1-1, with D unclear. CDR3 size: 14 residues. Trimming shortened V by 5 bases and J by 0 bases, and 10 bases separated the two germline ends. Germline assignment: CDR1 SEHNR and CDR2 FQNEAQ (reference sequence). CDR3 nucleotide sequence: TGTGCCAGCAGCCCCCGGTCCCTGAACACTGAAGCTTTCTTT. Residues: CASSPRSLNTEAFF. The full variable domain, completed using reference TRBV7-9 and TRBJ1-1, is DTGVSQNPRHKITKRGQNVTFRCDPISEHNRLYWYRQTLGQGPEFLTYFQNEAQLEKSRLLSDRFSAERPKGSFSTLEIQRTEQGDSAMYLCASSPRSLNTEAFFGQGTRLTVV.

The sample holds a few counts of this clonotype. The chain uses TRBV20-1 and TRBJ1-2; 8 bases align to TRBD1. The V gene's germline CDR1 is DFQATT and CDR2 SNEGSKA (reference sequence). The CDR3 is 14 amino acids. The trim removed 5 bases at V and 4 bases at J, leaving 9 bases unmatched. The CDR3 DNA follows: TGCAGTGCTTCTTTGACAGGGGCCGCCTATGGCTACACCTTC. It specifies CSASLTGAAYGYTF.

The CDR3 bases are TGTGCCAGCAGTTTCCAGAACGACAGGAATACGCAGTATTTT. It is translated as CASSFQNDRNTQYF. The chain couples TRBV27 to TRBJ2-3, with TRBD1 as a possible D gene (6 bases). Per germline, CDR1 MNHEY and CDR2 SMNVEV (reference sequence). The CDR3 totals 14 residues. The ends were cut back, 3 bases at V and 7 bases at J, with 14 bases in the middle.

The rearrangement uses TRBV7-8 and TRBJ2-7; 9 nucleotides line up with TRBD1. Germline-derived CDR1 and CDR2 are SGHVS and FQNEAQ. There are 16 residues in the CDR3. V lost 2 bases, J lost 3 bases, and 8 bases stayed unmatched. The CDR3 reads CASSLRPGTGFYEQYF. In nucleotides, the CDR3 is TGTGCCAGCAGCTTACGTCCCGGGACAGGGTTCTACGAGCAGTACTTC.